This T cell receptor beta chain was identified in a study of T-cell reconstitution after alpha-beta-depleted transplantation in children. Whole-study results and caveats: Surviving recipient T cells and thymic progenitors accounted for the high day-60 TCRbeta diversity observed in some patients. In patients about two months after transplant, alpha-beta T cells reportedly arose from several hundred expanded graft clones.

Details on this clonotype: The antigen remains undetermined.

This CDR3 is 10 amino acids long. Trimming stripped 7 bases from V and 7 bases from J, with 7 bases between. Germline loops: CDR1 MGHDK, CDR2 SYGVNS. Researchers prepared the TCRbeta library using unique molecular identifiers, the study reports. TCRdb re-derived calls from the PCR reads in MiXCR, one entry per CDR3 protein. The repertoire has under 50,000 distinct CDR3 sequences, about 9.3% of them found once; the top ten carry 25% to 30%. The specimen was PBMCs, mostly from graft donor cells, collected 60 days after TCRalphabeta/CD19-depleted stem cell transplant. The source of this sequence is a male patient aged 2-15 years who had a stem cell transplant for chronic granulomatous disease, so the T cells may come from the graft donor. This chain links TRBV25-1 with TRBJ2-5; no definite D call. DNA for the CDR3: TGTGCCAGCAAGTTTGGGACCCAGTACTTC. This translates into CASKFGTQYF.